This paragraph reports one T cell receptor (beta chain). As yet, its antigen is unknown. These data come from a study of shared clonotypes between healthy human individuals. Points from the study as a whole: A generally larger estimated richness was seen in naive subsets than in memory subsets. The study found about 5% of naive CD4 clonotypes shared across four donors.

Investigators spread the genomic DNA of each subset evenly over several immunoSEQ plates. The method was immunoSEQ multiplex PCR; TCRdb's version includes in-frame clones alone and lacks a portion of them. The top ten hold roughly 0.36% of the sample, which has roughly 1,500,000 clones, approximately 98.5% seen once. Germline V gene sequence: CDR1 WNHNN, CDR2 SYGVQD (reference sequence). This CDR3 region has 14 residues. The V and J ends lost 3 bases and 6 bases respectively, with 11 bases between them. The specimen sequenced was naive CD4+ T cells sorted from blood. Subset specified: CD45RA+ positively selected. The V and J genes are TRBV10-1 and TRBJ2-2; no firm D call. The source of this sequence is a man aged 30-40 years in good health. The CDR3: CASSEIPGPGELFF. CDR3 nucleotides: TGCGCCAGCAGTGAAATTCCAGGCCCCGGGGAGCTGTTTTTT.